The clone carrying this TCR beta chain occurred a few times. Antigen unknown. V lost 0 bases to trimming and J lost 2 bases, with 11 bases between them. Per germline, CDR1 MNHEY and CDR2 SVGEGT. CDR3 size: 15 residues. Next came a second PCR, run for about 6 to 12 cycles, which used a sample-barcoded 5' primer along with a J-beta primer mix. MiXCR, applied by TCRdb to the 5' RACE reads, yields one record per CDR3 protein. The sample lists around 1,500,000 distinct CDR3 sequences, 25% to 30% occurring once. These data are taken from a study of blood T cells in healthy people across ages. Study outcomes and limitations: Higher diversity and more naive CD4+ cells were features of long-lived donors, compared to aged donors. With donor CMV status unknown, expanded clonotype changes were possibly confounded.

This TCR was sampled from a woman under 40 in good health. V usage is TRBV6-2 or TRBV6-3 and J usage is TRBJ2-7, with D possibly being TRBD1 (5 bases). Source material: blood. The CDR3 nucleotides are TGTGCCAGCAGTTACTCTGCCAGGGCGGCCTACGAGCAGTACTTC. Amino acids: CASSYSARAAYEQYF.